Detailed here is one T cell receptor beta chain. In TCRdb, the RT-PCR reads were re-called with MiXCR into one record per CDR3 protein. Found here are 630,000 or so distinct CDR3 sequences, approximately 14% of them singletons; the top ten hold around a tenth. The data derive from a study of response to subunit inactivated influenza vaccine. The trim removed 3 bases at V and 4 bases at J, leaving 10 bases unmatched. The CDR3 consists of 17 residues. Germline V CDR1 and CDR2: MGHRA, YSYEKL. This receptor was taken from a man aged 50 to 59 who received an inactivated influenza vaccine. The sequencing used PBMCs from blood, collected about 11 days after vaccination. V is TRBV4-1 and J is TRBJ2-5; TRBD2 agrees at 11 bases. CDR3 DNA sequence: TGCGCCAGCAGCCAGGGTCCGGGACTAGCGGCGCGAGAGACCCAGTACTTC. Translation: CASSQGPGLAARETQYF.